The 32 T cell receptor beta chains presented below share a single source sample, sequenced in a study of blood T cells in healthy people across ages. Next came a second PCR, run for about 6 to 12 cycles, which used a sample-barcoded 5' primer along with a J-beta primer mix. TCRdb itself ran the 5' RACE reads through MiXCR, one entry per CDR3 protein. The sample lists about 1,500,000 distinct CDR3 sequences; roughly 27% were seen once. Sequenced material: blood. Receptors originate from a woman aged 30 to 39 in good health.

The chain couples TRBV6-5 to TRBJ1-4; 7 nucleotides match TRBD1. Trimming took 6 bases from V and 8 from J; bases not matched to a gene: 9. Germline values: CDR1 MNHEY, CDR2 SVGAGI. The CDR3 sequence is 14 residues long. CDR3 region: CASSRDSRGEKLFF. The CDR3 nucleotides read TGTGCCAGCAGCAGGGACAGTCGGGGAGAAAAACTGTTTTTT.

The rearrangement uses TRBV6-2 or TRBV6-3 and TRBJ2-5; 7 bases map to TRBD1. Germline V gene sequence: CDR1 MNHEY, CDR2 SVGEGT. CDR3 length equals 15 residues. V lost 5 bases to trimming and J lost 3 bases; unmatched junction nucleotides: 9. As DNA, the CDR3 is TGTGCCAGCAGTCCAATAGCGACAGGGAAAGAGACCCAGTACTTC. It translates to CASSPIATGKETQYF.

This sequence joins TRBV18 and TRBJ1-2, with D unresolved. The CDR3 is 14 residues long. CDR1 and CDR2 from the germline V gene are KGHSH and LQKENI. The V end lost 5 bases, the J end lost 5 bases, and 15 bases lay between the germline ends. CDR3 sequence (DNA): TGTGCCAGCTCAGCACAAGCCCAGATTTATGGCTACACCTTC. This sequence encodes CASSAQAQIYGYTF.

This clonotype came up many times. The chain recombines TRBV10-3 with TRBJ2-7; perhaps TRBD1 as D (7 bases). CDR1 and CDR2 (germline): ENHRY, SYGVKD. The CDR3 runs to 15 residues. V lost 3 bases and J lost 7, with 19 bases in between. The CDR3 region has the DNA TGTGCCATCAGTGATCAGGGGGGAGCCAGATTGGAGCAGTACTTC. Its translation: CAISDQGGARLEQYF.

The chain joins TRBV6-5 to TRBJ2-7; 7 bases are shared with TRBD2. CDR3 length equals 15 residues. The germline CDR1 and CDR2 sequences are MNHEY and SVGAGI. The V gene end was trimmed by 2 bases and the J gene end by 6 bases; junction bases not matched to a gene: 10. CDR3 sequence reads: CASSYARLALGEQYF. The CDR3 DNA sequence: TGTGCCAGCAGTTACGCTCGACTAGCTTTGGGCGAGCAGTACTTC.

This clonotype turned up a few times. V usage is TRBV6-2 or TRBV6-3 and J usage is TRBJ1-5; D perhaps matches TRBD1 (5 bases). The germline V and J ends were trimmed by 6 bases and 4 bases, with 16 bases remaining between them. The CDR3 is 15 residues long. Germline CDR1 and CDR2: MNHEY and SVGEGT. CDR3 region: CASRAAGVRNQPQHF. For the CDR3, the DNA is TGTGCCAGCAGGGCGGCGGGGGTGCGGAATCAGCCCCAGCATTTT.

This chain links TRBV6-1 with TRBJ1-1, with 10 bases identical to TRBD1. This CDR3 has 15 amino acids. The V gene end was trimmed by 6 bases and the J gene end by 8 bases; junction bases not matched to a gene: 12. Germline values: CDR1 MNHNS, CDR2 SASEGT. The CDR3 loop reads CASRALGTGAREAFF. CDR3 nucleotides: TGTGCCAGCAGGGCCTTAGGGACAGGGGCCAGAGAAGCTTTCTTT.

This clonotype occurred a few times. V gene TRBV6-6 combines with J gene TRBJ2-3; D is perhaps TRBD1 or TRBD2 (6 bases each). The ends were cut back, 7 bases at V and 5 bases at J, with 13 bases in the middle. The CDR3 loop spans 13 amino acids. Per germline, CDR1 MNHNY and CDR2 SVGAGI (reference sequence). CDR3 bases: TGTGCCAGCAACTCAGAGGGGGGAGATACGCAGTATTTT. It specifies CASNSEGGDTQYF.

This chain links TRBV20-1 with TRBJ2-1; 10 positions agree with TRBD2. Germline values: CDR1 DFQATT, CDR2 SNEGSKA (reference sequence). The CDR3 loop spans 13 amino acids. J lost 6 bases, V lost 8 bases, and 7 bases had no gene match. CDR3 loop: CSFFGLAANEQFF. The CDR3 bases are TGCAGTTTTTTCGGACTAGCGGCCAATGAGCAGTTCTTC.

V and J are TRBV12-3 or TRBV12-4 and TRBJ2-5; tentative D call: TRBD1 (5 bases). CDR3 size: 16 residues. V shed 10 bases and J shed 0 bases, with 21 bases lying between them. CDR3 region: CATPSQGTKYQETQYF. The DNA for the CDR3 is TGTGCCACCCCTTCTCAGGGAACCAAATACCAAGAGACCCAGTACTTC.

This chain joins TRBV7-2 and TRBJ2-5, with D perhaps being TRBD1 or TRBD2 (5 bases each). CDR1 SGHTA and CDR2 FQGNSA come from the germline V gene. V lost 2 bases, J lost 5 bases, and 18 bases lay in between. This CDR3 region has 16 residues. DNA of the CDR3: TGTGCCAGCAGCTTACCTTGGGGGATAGGTGGCGAGACCCAGTACTTC. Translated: CASSLPWGIGGETQYF.

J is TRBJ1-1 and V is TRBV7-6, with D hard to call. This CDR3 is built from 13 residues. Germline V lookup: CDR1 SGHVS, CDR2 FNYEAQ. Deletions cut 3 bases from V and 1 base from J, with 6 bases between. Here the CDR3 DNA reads TGTGCCAGCAGCTTTAATGAGAACACTGAAGCTTTCTTT. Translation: CASSFNENTEAFF.

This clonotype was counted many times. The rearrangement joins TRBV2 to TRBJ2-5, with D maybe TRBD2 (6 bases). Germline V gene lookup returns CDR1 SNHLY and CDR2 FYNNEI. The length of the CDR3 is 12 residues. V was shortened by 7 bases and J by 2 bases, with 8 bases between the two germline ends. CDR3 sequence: CASMEGQETQYF. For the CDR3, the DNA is TGTGCCAGCATGGAGGGGCAAGAGACCCAGTACTTC.

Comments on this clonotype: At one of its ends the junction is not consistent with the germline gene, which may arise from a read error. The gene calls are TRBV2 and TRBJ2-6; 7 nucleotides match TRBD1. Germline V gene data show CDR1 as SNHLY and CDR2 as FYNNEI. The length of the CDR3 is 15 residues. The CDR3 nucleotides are TGTGCCAGCAGTCGACAGGGTCTTGGGGCCAACGTCCGGACTTTC. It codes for CASSRQGLGANVRTF.

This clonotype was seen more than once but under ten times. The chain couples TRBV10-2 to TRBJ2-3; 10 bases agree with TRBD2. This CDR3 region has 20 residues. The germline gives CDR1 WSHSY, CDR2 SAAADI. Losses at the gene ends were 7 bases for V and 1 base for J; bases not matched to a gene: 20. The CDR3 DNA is TGCGCCAGCACCGACCTCTTTCCTAAGCGGGGGGGCCGCGGCACAGATACGCAGTATTTT. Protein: CASTDLFPKRGGRGTDTQYF.

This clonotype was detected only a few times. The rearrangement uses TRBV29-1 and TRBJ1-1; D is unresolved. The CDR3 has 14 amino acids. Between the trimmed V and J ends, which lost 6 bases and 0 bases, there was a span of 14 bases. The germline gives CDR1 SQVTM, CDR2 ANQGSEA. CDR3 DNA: TGCAGCGTCCGAGCTGGGATTATGAACACTGAAGCTTTCTTT. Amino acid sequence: CSVRAGIMNTEAFF.

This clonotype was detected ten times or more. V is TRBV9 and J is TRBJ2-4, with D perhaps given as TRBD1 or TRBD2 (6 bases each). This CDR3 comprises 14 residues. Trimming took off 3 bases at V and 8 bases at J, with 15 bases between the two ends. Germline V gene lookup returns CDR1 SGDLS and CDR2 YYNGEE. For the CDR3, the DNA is TGTGCCAGCAGCGAGGGACACCCGGGAGACATTCAGTACTTC. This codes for CASSEGHPGDIQYF.

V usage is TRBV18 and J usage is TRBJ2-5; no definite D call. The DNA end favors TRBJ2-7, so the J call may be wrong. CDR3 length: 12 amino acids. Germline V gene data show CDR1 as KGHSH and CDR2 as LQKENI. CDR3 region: CASSQQIYEQYF. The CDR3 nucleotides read TGTGCCAGCTCACAACAGATCTACGAGCAGTACTTC.

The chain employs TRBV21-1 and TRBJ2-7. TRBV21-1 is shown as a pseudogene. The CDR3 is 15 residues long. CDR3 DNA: TGTGCCAGCAGCAAAAAACTGCCTTATTTCGGGGAGCAGTACTTC. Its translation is CASSKKLPYFGEQYF.

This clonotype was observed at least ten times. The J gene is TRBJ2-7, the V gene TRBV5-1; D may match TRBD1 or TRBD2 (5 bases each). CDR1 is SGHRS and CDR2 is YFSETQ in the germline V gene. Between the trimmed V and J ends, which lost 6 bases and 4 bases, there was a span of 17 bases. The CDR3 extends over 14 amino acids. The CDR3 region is CASTSGTETYEQYF. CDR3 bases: TGCGCCAGCACCTCCGGGACGGAGACATACGAGCAGTACTTC.

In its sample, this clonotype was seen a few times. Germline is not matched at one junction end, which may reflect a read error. CDR3 sequence reads: CASSEGPPREQYF. CDR3 sequence (DNA): TGTGCCAGCAGCGAAGGGCCCCCGCGGGAGCAGTACTTC. V gene TRBV2 combines with J gene TRBJ2-7, with D unclear. The CDR3 runs 13 residues. Per germline, CDR1 SNHLY and CDR2 FYNNEI.

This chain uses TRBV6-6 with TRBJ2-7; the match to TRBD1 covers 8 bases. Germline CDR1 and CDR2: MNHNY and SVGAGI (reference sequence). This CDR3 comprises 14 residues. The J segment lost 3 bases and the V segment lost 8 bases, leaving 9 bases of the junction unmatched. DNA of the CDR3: TGTGCCAGCGGACAGGGAGCGGATATCTACGAGCAGTACTTC. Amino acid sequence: CASGQGADIYEQYF.

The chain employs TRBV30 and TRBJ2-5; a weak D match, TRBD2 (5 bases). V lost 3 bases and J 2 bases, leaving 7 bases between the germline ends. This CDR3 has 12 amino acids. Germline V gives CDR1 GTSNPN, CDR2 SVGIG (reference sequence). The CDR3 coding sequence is TGTGCCTGGAGGACGGGACAAGAGACCCAGTACTTC. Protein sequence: CAWRTGQETQYF.

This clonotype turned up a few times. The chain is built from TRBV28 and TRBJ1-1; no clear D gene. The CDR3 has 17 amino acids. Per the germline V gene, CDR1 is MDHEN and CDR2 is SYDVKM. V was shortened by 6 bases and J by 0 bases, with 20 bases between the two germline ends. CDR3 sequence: CASSREWIIPVNTEAFF. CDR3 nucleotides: TGTGCCAGCAGCCGGGAGTGGATTATTCCCGTGAACACTGAAGCTTTCTTT.

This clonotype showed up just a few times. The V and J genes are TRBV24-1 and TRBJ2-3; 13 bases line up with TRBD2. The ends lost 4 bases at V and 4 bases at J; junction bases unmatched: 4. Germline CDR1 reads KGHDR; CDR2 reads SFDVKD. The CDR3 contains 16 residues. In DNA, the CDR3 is TGTGCCACCAGTGAACGGACTAGCGGGAGTCCAGATACGCAGTATTTT. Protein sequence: CATSERTSGSPDTQYF.

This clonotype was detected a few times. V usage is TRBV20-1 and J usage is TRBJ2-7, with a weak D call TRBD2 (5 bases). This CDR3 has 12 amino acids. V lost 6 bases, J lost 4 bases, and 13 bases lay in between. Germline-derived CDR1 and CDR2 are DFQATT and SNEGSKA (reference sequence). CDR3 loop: CSARRAAYEQYF. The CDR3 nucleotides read TGCAGTGCCAGGCGGGCTGCTTACGAGCAGTACTTC.

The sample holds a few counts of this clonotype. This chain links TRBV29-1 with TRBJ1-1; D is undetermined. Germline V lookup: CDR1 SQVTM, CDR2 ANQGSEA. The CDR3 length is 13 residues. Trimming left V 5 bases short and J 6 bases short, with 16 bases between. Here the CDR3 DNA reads TGCAGCGTTTTGGGTCCGGGAATCGCTGAAGCTTTCTTT. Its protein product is CSVLGPGIAEAFF.

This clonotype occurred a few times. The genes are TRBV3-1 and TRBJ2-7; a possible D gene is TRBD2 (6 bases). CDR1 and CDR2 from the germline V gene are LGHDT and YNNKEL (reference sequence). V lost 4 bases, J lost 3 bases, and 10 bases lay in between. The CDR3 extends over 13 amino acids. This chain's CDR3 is CASSRSDYYEQYF. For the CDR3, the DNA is TGTGCCAGCAGCCGATCGGACTACTACGAGCAGTACTTC.

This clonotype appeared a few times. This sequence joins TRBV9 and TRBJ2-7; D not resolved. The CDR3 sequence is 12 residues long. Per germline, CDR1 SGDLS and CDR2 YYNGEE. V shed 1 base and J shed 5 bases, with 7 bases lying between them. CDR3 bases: TGTGCCAGCAGCGTAAAGGGTGACGAGCAGTACTTC. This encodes CASSVKGDEQYF.

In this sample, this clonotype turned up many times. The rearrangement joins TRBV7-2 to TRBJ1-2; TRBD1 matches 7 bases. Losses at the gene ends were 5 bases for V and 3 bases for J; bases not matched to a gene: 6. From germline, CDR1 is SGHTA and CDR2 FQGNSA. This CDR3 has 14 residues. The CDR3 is CASSPLTGDYGYTF. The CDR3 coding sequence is TGTGCCAGCAGCCCCTTAACAGGGGACTATGGCTACACCTTC.

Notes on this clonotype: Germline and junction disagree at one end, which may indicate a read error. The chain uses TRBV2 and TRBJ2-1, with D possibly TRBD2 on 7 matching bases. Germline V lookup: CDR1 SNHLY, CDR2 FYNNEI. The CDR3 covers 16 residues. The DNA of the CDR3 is TGTGCCGGCAGTGTGCAGGGGAGGGCGAGGGACAATGAGCAGTTCTTC. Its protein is CAGSVQGRARDNEQFF.

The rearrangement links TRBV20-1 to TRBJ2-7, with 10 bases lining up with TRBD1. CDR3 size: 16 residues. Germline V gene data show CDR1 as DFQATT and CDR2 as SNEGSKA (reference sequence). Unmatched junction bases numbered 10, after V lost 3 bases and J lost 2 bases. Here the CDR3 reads CSARRLTGGLTYEQYF. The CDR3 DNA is TGCAGTGCTAGGCGATTGACAGGGGGCCTGACCTACGAGCAGTACTTC.